Below are 22 T cell receptor beta chains sequenced from a single sample in a study of T-cell reconstitution after alpha-beta-depleted transplantation in children. The TCRbeta library was prepared with unique molecular identifiers. TCRdb used MiXCR to reprocess the PCR reads, holding one entry per CDR3 protein. Among more than 75,000 distinct CDR3 sequences listed, less than 25% were seen once. The sequencing here drew on PBMCs, taken before TCRalphabeta/CD19-depleted stem cell transplant. These receptors came from a boy between 2 and 15 years old with acute lymphoblastic leukemia, due to receive a stem cell transplant.

This clonotype came up a few times. This sequence joins TRBV5-1 and TRBJ2-5; no clear D. This CDR3 has 12 amino acids. CDR1 is SGHRS and CDR2 is YFSETQ in the germline V gene. V lost 5 bases, J lost 2 bases, and 7 bases lay in between. DNA for the CDR3: TGCGCCAGCAGACAATTACAAGAGACCCAGTACTTC. Protein sequence: CASRQLQETQYF.

This chain joins TRBV2 and TRBJ2-3; tentative D call: TRBD2 (6 bases). Per germline, CDR1 SNHLY and CDR2 FYNNEI. Trimming shortened V by 8 bases and J by 4 bases, and 13 bases separated the two germline ends. The CDR3 spans 13 residues. CDR3 bases: TGTGCCAGCCAGCGGGCGGGACCAGATACGCAGTATTTT. This codes for CASQRAGPDTQYF.

CDR3 protein: CASTARGLAEGKTQYF. The CDR3 DNA reads TGTGCCAGCACCGCCAGGGGTCTAGCGGAGGGAAAGACCCAGTACTTC. The chain recombines TRBV12-3 or TRBV12-4 with TRBJ2-5, with D possibly TRBD2 on 7 matching bases. This CDR3 region has 16 residues. Trimming pared 7 bases from V and 6 bases from J, leaving 24 bases between.

The genes are TRBV27 and TRBJ1-5; no clear D. The CDR3 length is 15 residues. The germline gives CDR1 MNHEY, CDR2 SMNVEV (reference sequence). V was cut by 5 bases and J by 2 bases, with 13 bases left in between. CDR3 region: CASSTHQDGNQPQHF. The CDR3 DNA sequence: TGTGCCAGCAGTACACATCAGGACGGCAATCAGCCCCAGCATTTT.

This clonotype came up many times. The chain employs TRBV28 and TRBJ2-2; 9 nucleotides line up with TRBD1. This CDR3 comprises 15 residues. From germline, CDR1 is MDHEN and CDR2 SYDVKM. Trimming took 3 bases from V and 4 from J; bases not matched to a gene: 3. For the CDR3, the DNA is TGTGCCAGCAGTTTGGGGGACAGGGTCACCGGGGAGCTGTTTTTT. Its protein is CASSLGDRVTGELFF.

This chain uses TRBV6-1 with TRBJ1-5, with D uncertain. Germline values: CDR1 MNHNS, CDR2 SASEGT. The CDR3 spans 14 residues. V was trimmed by 4 bases and J by 2 bases, leaving 9 bases between them. The CDR3, as DNA: TGTGCCAGCAGTGGCCGGGGTCGCAATCAGCCCCAGCATTTT. Translation: CASSGRGRNQPQHF.

The genes are TRBV12-3 or TRBV12-4 and TRBJ1-1, with D tentatively TRBD1 (6 bases). Trimming took 5 bases from V and 12 from J, leaving 22 bases between them. This CDR3 is 14 amino acids long. CDR3 sequence (DNA): TGTGCCAGCAGTGAAACAGGGCCCGGTGAGGGATCTTTCTTT. Its translation is CASSETGPGEGSFF.

The chain joins TRBV7-7 to TRBJ2-2, with D uncertain. This CDR3 region has 13 residues. From germline, CDR1 is SSHAT and CDR2 FNYEAQ (reference sequence). Trimming removed 2 bases at V and 1 base at J, with 2 bases between. CDR3 bases: TGTGCCAGCAGCTTAAAGAACACCGGGGAGCTGTTTTTT. Amino acids: CASSLKNTGELFF.

This clonotype was recorded many times. The rearrangement uses TRBV12-3 or TRBV12-4 and TRBJ2-7; maybe TRBD2 (5 bases). This CDR3 spans 13 amino acids. Trimming cost V 3 bases and J 4 bases, with 10 bases left between them. The chain's CDR3 is CASSFREGYEQYF. The CDR3 DNA is TGTGCCAGCAGTTTTCGGGAAGGGTACGAGCAGTACTTC.

A remark on this clonotype: Just one base apart from a much larger clone, this may be a read error. The chain is built from TRBV28 and TRBJ2-7, with 8 nucleotides matching TRBD1. The CDR3 totals 11 residues. The germline V gene encodes CDR1 MDHEN and CDR2 SYDVKM. This CDR3 reads CSSRQGWEQYF. Written as DNA, the CDR3 is TGTTCCAGCAGACAGGGGTGGGAGCAGTACTTC.

This clonotype was observed a few times. This rearrangement joins TRBV12-3 or TRBV12-4 to TRBJ2-2, with D perhaps TRBD2 (5 bases). The CDR3 loop spans 14 amino acids. V was shortened by 6 bases and J by 2 bases, with 10 bases between the two germline ends. CDR3 DNA: TGTGCCAGCAGGGCCGGGATCAACACCGGGGAGCTGTTTTTT. Its translation: CASRAGINTGELFF.

The chain uses TRBV3-1 and TRBJ2-6; D is tentatively TRBD1 or TRBD2 (5 bases each). V was cut by 0 bases and J by 0 bases, with 15 bases left in between. Per germline, CDR1 LGHDT and CDR2 YNNKEL (reference sequence). The CDR3 has 19 amino acids. This chain's CDR3 is CASSQDQYGTASGANVLTF. The CDR3, as DNA: TGTGCCAGCAGCCAAGATCAATACGGGACGGCCTCTGGGGCCAACGTCCTGACTTTC.

The chain links TRBV6-1 to TRBJ2-6; D might be TRBD1 or TRBD2, each matching 6 bases. The V end was cut by 9 bases, the J end by 3 bases, with 18 bases between. CDR1 is MNHNS and CDR2 is SASEGT in the germline V gene. This CDR3 region has 16 residues. CDR3 in amino acids: CASIPWGADGANVLTF. CDR3 coding DNA: TGTGCCAGTATCCCATGGGGGGCGGATGGGGCCAACGTCCTGACTTTC.

The rearrangement links TRBV27 to TRBJ1-5, with unresolved D. This CDR3 spans 13 amino acids. The germline CDR1 and CDR2 sequences are MNHEY and SMNVEV (reference sequence). V was trimmed by 5 bases and J by 7 bases, leaving 12 bases between them. For the CDR3, the DNA is TGTGCCAGCAGTGGAACCCGCGGGCAGCCCCAGCATTTT. It encodes CASSGTRGQPQHF.

This chain joins TRBV5-1 and TRBJ2-1; possible D gene TRBD2, 5 bases. The length of the CDR3 is 16 residues. Germline CDR1 and CDR2: SGHRS and YFSETQ. V was clipped by 0 bases and J by 6 bases, with 16 bases between them. The CDR3 nucleotides are TGCGCCAGCAGCTTGGTTTCCGGAGGCGACTTCAATGAGCAGTTCTTC. This encodes CASSLVSGGDFNEQFF.

This clonotype has just a few counts. The chain links TRBV11-2 to TRBJ2-3, with D unresolved. CDR3 length: 13 amino acids. V was pared by 3 bases and J by 4 bases, with 8 bases between. CDR1 is SGHAT, CDR2 FQNNGV, per germline. The CDR3 sequence: CASSFTMPDTQYF. The CDR3 DNA follows: TGTGCCAGCAGCTTCACGATGCCAGATACGCAGTATTTT.

This clonotype was seen a few times. J is TRBJ2-1 and V is TRBV27; D possibly corresponds to TRBD2 (5 bases). Germline CDR1 reads MNHEY; CDR2 reads SMNVEV (reference sequence). V was shortened by 5 bases and J by 0 bases, with 11 bases between the two germline ends. The CDR3 is made up of 15 amino acids. The CDR3 region has the DNA TGTGCCAGCAGTAATAGCGCCAACTCCTACAATGAGCAGTTCTTC. Protein: CASSNSANSYNEQFF.

V usage is TRBV5-5 and J usage is TRBJ2-7; weak D call: TRBD2 (5 bases). This CDR3 has 17 residues. V lost 4 bases and J lost 0, with 20 bases in between. Germline assignment: CDR1 SGHKS and CDR2 YYEKEE (reference sequence). CDR3 protein: CASSPAGSGGFSYEQYF. The CDR3 DNA is TGTGCCAGCAGCCCCGCTGGGAGCGGAGGCTTCTCCTACGAGCAGTACTTC.

J is TRBJ1-4 and V is TRBV29-1, with no clear D. Germline assignment: CDR1 SQVTM and CDR2 ANQGSEA. The CDR3 sequence is 13 residues long. The V end lost 6 bases, the J end lost 8 bases, and 16 bases lay between the germline ends. CDR3 bases: TGCAGCGTGCTTTCGGGAGGTGCGGAAAAACTGTTTTTT. This translates into CSVLSGGAEKLFF.

This clonotype has a count of ten or more. This chain uses TRBV5-1 with TRBJ2-3; TRBD2 agrees at 10 bases. The V gene's germline CDR1 is SGHRS and CDR2 YFSETQ. The CDR3 is made up of 14 amino acids. The V segment lost 8 bases and the J segment 5 bases; nucleotides outside the gene matches: 8. The CDR3 region is CASRLAGSRDTQYF. The CDR3 coding sequence is TGCGCCAGTAGACTAGCGGGTTCCAGAGATACGCAGTATTTT.

J is TRBJ2-3 and V is TRBV11-3; unclear D gene. V shed 3 bases and J shed 0 bases, with 7 bases lying between them. Looked up from germline, CDR1 is SGHNT and CDR2 is YENEEA. This CDR3 has 14 amino acids. The CDR3 loop reads CASSFGYSTDTQYF. The CDR3 region has the DNA TGTGCCAGCAGCTTTGGGTACAGCACAGATACGCAGTATTTT.

Written as DNA, the CDR3 is TGCGCCAGCAGCTTGGATCCGGGCTCCTACGAGCAGTACTTC. It yields the protein CASSLDPGSYEQYF. The chain recombines TRBV5-1 with TRBJ2-7; D unresolved. The CDR3 runs to 14 residues. With 0 bases removed from V and 0 bases from J, the gap between germline ends came to 7 bases. The germline CDR1 and CDR2 sequences are SGHRS and YFSETQ.